The T cell receptor beta chain under discussion was sequenced for a study of human T cells and chemical hapten exposure. MiXCR, run by TCRdb on the RACE reads, gives a single entry per CDR3 protein. The repertoire has some 180,000 distinct CDR3 sequences, approximately 20% of them found once; the top ten carry less than 7%. The time point was: patch test 1, 2 weeks after DPC sensitization. Regarding treatment: therapeutic diphenylcyclopropenone sensitization with weekly scalp DPC. The sample in question was whole blood, obtained in connection with sensitization to the hapten diphenylcyclopropenone (DPC). This TCR came from a woman aged 45-65 years with alopecia areata. Some clones in this sample may be carry-over from other donors' samples.

CDR3 residues: CSARDLLAAYNEQFF. CDR3 bases: TGCAGTGCTAGAGATCTGCTAGCGGCCTACAATGAGCAGTTCTTC. The V call is TRBV20-1, the J call TRBJ2-1; TRBD2 matches 7 bases. This CDR3 is built from 15 residues. J gave up 2 bases and V 0 bases, and 4 bases lay outside the gene matches. Germline V gives CDR1 DFQATT, CDR2 SNEGSKA (reference sequence).